A single sample is the source of the 32 T cell receptor beta chains below, sequenced in a study of memory CD4+ T cells and cytomegalovirus serostatus. TCRdb's table, derived via immunoSEQ multiplex PCR, lists solely in-frame clones and lacks some. Found here are tens of thousands of clones, 75% to 85% of them singletons; the top ten hold 0.65% to 0.7%. The sort gate was single viable CD3+CD4+CD8-CD45RO+ cells for memory CD4+ T cells. The sample was memory CD4+ T cells from blood. The receptors were gathered from an adult in good health and CMV-seronegative.

This chain joins TRBV7-9 and TRBJ2-1, with 7 bases matching TRBD2. Germline CDR1 reads SEHNR; CDR2 reads FQNEAQ (reference sequence). J was trimmed by 7 bases and V by 4 bases; bases with no gene match: 4. The length of the CDR3 is 13 residues. The CDR3, as DNA: TGTGCCAGCAGCTCAGTGCGGGGGAATGAGCAGTTCTTC. Protein sequence: CASSSVRGNEQFF.

The chain uses TRBV7-9 and TRBJ2-5, with D perhaps matching TRBD2 (6 bases). This CDR3 is 13 amino acids long. Trimming cost V 4 bases and J 4 bases, with 10 bases left between them. Germline loops: CDR1 SEHNR, CDR2 FQNEAQ (reference sequence). The CDR3 nucleotides are TGTGCCAGCAGCTCGGAGGGTCTAGAGACCCAGTACTTC. This translates into CASSSEGLETQYF. Using reference TRBV7-9 and TRBJ2-5 for the parts outside the CDR3, the full variable domain is DTGVSQNPRHKITKRGQNVTFRCDPISEHNRLYWYRQTLGQGPEFLTYFQNEAQLEKSRLLSDRFSAERPKGSFSTLEIQRTEQGDSAMYLCASSSEGLETQYFGPGTRLLVL.

The J gene is TRBJ1-2, the V gene TRBV28, with unresolved D. Per germline, CDR1 MDHEN and CDR2 SYDVKM. CDR3 length equals 14 residues. Trimming stripped 1 base from V and 2 bases from J, with 8 bases between. This CDR3 is CASSLYSSNYGYTF. CDR3 sequence (DNA): TGTGCCAGCAGTTTATACAGCTCGAACTATGGCTACACCTTC.

The chain has TRBV18 and TRBJ1-6; D is perhaps TRBD1 (5 bases). The CDR3 sequence is 14 residues long. Trimming took off 3 bases at V and 7 bases at J, with 10 bases between the two ends. CDR1 and CDR2 from the germline V gene are KGHSH and LQKENI. CDR3 bases: TGTGCCAGCTCACCGACAGTCCCGAATTCACCCCTCCACTTT. This encodes CASSPTVPNSPLHF.

This clone turned up a few times. The rearrangement links TRBV18 to TRBJ2-7; D call uncertain. Trimming shortened V by 3 bases and J by 6 bases, and 9 bases separated the two germline ends. Germline loops: CDR1 KGHSH, CDR2 LQKENI. The CDR3 is 12 residues long. Here the CDR3 reads CASSPDSGEQYF. The CDR3 DNA is TGTGCCAGCTCACCGGATTCGGGCGAGCAGTACTTC. The entire variable domain, with the rest obtained from reference TRBV18 and TRBJ2-7, is as follows: NAGVMQNPRHLVRRRGQEARLRCSPMKGHSHVYWYRQLPEEGLKFMVYLQKENIIDESGMPKERFSAEFPKEGPSILRIQQVVRGDSAAYFCASSPDSGEQYFGPGTRLTVT.

The rearrangement joins TRBV6-1 to TRBJ2-5; D is undetermined. The length of the CDR3 is 13 residues. Germline CDR1 MNHNS, CDR2 SASEGT. Trimming took 4 bases from V and 9 from J, leaving 15 bases between them. CDR3 protein: CASSGSNNWSQYF. Written as DNA, the CDR3 is TGTGCCAGCAGTGGGTCCAATAACTGGTCCCAGTACTTC.

The V gene is TRBV28, the J gene TRBJ2-7; 11 bases line up with TRBD2. CDR3 length: 13 residues. Germline V gene data show CDR1 as MDHEN and CDR2 as SYDVKM. J lost 5 bases, V lost 7 bases, and 4 bases had no gene match. CDR3 protein: CASTLAGGNEQYF. CDR3 nucleotide sequence: TGTGCCAGCACCTTAGCGGGAGGGAACGAGCAGTACTTC.

This clone appeared once. The J gene is TRBJ2-7, the V gene TRBV7-9; 9 bases map to TRBD2. The junction had 9 bases not matched to a gene; V was cut back by 2 bases and J by 7 bases. The CDR3 is 15 amino acids. From germline, CDR1 is SEHNR and CDR2 FQNEAQ (reference sequence). CDR3 sequence reads: CASSLSAGGWKEQYF. CDR3 nucleotides: TGTGCCAGCAGCTTATCGGCGGGAGGGTGGAAAGAGCAGTACTTC.

This clone was recorded a few times. This chain links TRBV7-8 with TRBJ2-7; D not certain. Trimming left V 2 bases short and J 5 bases short, with 13 bases between. The V gene's germline CDR1 is SGHVS and CDR2 FQNEAQ. The CDR3 has 14 amino acids. The CDR3 DNA reads as TGTGCCAGCAGCTTAAATAGGGCATACGACGAGCAGTACTTC. Translating it yields CASSLNRAYDEQYF.

The rearrangement uses TRBV2 and TRBJ2-1; TRBD1 might be the D (5 bases). The CDR3 totals 15 residues. The V end lost 5 bases, the J end lost 3 bases, and 14 bases lay between the germline ends. The germline V gene encodes CDR1 SNHLY and CDR2 FYNNEI. The CDR3 loop is CASSSSPGNYNEQFF. The CDR3 DNA reads as TGTGCCAGCAGTTCGAGTCCAGGGAACTACAATGAGCAGTTCTTC.

This clone has a single count. This chain uses TRBV9 with TRBJ2-1, with D perhaps being TRBD1 or TRBD2 (6 bases each). The CDR3 contains 16 residues. CDR1 SGDLS and CDR2 YYNGEE come from the germline V gene. The V gene lost 1 base and the J gene lost 2 bases, with 13 bases spanning the gap. In nucleotides, the CDR3 is TGTGCCAGCAGCGTAAGGGGGACTCCAACCTACAATGAGCAGTTCTTC. Its protein is CASSVRGTPTYNEQFF.

This clone came up a few times. Other nucleotide sequences in the sample specify the same CDR3. V is TRBV7-3 and J is TRBJ1-1, with 10 bases identical to TRBD1. The CDR3 has 13 amino acids. The junction had 4 bases not matched to a gene; V was cut back by 5 bases and J by 7 bases. Germline CDR1 SGHTA, CDR2 FQGTGA. Written as DNA, the CDR3 is TGTGCCAGCAGCCTGACAGGGGGCGGTGAAGCTTTCTTT. This codes for CASSLTGGGEAFF.

This chain connects TRBV28 to TRBJ2-4, with D tentatively TRBD1 (6 bases). The germline CDR1 and CDR2 sequences are MDHEN and SYDVKM. V lost 7 bases and J 7 bases, leaving 11 bases between the germline ends. This CDR3 spans 12 amino acids. The CDR3 DNA reads TGTGCCAGCACTGCTACAGGGAACATTCAGTACTTC. It yields the protein CASTATGNIQYF.

This chain joins TRBV19 and TRBJ2-1; D possibly corresponds to TRBD1 (6 bases). The V gene's germline CDR1 is LNHDA and CDR2 SQIVND (reference sequence). The CDR3 is made up of 15 amino acids. V dropped 2 bases and J dropped 9 bases, with 17 bases sitting between them. CDR3 amino acids: CASSIQGQEWGEQFF. As DNA, the CDR3 is TGTGCCAGTAGTATACAGGGGCAGGAGTGGGGTGAGCAGTTCTTC.

The J gene is TRBJ2-7, the V gene TRBV30; tentatively, D is TRBD1 or TRBD2 (5 bases each). V was shortened by 0 bases and J by 7 bases, with 13 bases between the two germline ends. CDR1 is GTSNPN and CDR2 is SVGIG in the germline V gene (reference sequence). The CDR3 sequence is 13 residues long. The CDR3 DNA reads TGTGCCTGGAGTGTTTCCGGGGCTGGGGAGCAGTACTTC. Translated, it gives CAWSVSGAGEQYF.

This clone has only a few counts. The chain has TRBV5-4 and TRBJ1-1; D gene unclear. Trimming left V 0 bases short and J 5 bases short, with 2 bases between. The CDR3 has 11 amino acids. Germline CDR1 and CDR2: SGHNT and YYREEE (reference sequence). CDR3 sequence (DNA): TGTGCCAGCAGCTTGGGAACTGAAGCTTTCTTT. Translating gives CASSLGTEAFF.

The chain joins TRBV30 to TRBJ1-2; D is possibly TRBD1 (6 bases). This CDR3 comprises 14 residues. The germline gives CDR1 GTSNPN, CDR2 SVGIG (reference sequence). The V end lost 3 bases, the J end lost 2 bases, and 13 bases lay between the germline ends. The CDR3 is CAWSPGRGNYGYTF. The CDR3 nucleotides are TGTGCCTGGAGCCCCGGCAGGGGAAACTATGGCTACACCTTC.

V and J are TRBV5-4 and TRBJ1-5; D possibly corresponds to TRBD1 (6 bases). Germline V gene data show CDR1 as SGHNT and CDR2 as YYREEE (reference sequence). With 1 base removed from V and 3 bases from J, the gap between germline ends came to 8 bases. This CDR3 contains 14 residues. As DNA, the CDR3 is TGTGCCAGCAGCTTGTCAGGGGCCAATCAGCCCCAGCATTTT. Encoded protein: CASSLSGANQPQHF.

This clone was picked up one time. The rearrangement uses TRBV2 and TRBJ2-7; D might be TRBD1 (6 bases). CDR1 and CDR2 (germline): SNHLY, FYNNEI. Trimming pared 5 bases from V and 0 bases from J, leaving 14 bases between. CDR3 length equals 15 residues. The CDR3 nucleotides read TGTGCCAGCAGTTCACAGGGTTCCAGCTCCTACGAGCAGTACTTC. Translation gives CASSSQGSSSYEQYF.

The CDR3 sequence: CASSRDRANEKLFF. The CDR3 DNA reads TGTGCCAGCAGCCGGGACAGGGCTAATGAAAAACTGTTTTTT. The chain couples TRBV6-1 to TRBJ1-4; 9 nucleotides match TRBD1. The trim removed 6 bases at V and 3 bases at J, leaving 2 bases unmatched. CDR1 is MNHNS, CDR2 SASEGT, per germline. CDR3 length: 14 amino acids.

The chain combines TRBV6-6 with TRBJ1-6; perhaps TRBD1 as D (5 bases). The CDR3 consists of 14 residues. Per the germline V gene, CDR1 is MNHNY and CDR2 is SVGAGI (reference sequence). V was shortened by 4 bases and J by 8 bases, with 12 bases between the two germline ends. CDR3 residues: CASSFRDGYSPLHF. DNA for the CDR3: TGTGCCAGCAGTTTCCGGGACGGATATTCACCCCTCCACTTT.

This clone has a single count. Other DNA sequences within the sample encode an identical CDR3. The CDR3 sequence: CASSVGDSYSGNTIYF. DNA for the CDR3: TGTGCCAGCAGCGTAGGGGACAGTTACTCTGGAAACACCATATATTTT. The V gene is TRBV9, the J gene TRBJ1-3; 7 bases match TRBD1. The germline gives CDR1 SGDLS, CDR2 YYNGEE. V dropped 0 bases and J dropped 0; count of bases not matched to a gene: 3. The CDR3 is 16 amino acids.

The CDR3, as DNA: TGTGCCAGCAGCCAAGGAGTGGCAGCGAGACAGGGGGTCTACGAGCAGTACTTC. Translation gives CASSQGVAARQGVYEQYF. The gene calls are TRBV4-2 and TRBJ2-7, with TRBD1 matching 9 bases. The V gene's germline CDR1 is LGHNA and CDR2 YNFKEQ. With 1 base clipped from V and 3 bases from J, the junction kept 13 bases outside the gene matches. CDR3 size: 18 residues.

V and J are TRBV30 and TRBJ2-7; 9 bases match TRBD1. The CDR3 runs to 13 residues. J was trimmed by 7 bases and V by 5 bases; bases with no gene match: 9. Germline V gene lookup returns CDR1 GTSNPN and CDR2 SVGIG (reference sequence). The DNA for the CDR3 is TGTGCCTGGGGGGGGGACAGGGCTTGGGAGCAGTACTTC. This sequence encodes CAWGGDRAWEQYF.

This clone has more than one count but fewer than ten. The CDR3 loop reads CASSSREGTNEQFF. The CDR3 region has the DNA TGTGCCAGCAGCTCTAGGGAGGGAACCAATGAGCAGTTCTTC. V is TRBV11-3 and J is TRBJ2-1; 7 bases line up with TRBD2. CDR3 length equals 14 residues. Germline V CDR1 and CDR2: SGHNT, YENEEA. V lost 4 bases to trimming and J lost 6 bases; unmatched junction nucleotides: 6.

This chain connects TRBV5-4 to TRBJ2-5; D possibly uses TRBD1 or TRBD2 (6 bases each). The germline CDR1 and CDR2 sequences are SGHNT and YYREEE (reference sequence). The V end lost 2 bases, the J end lost 4 bases, and 18 bases lay between the germline ends. The CDR3 has 16 amino acids. CDR3 bases: TGTGCCAGCAGCTTAATGACAGGAGGGCCGGCAGAGACCCAGTACTTC. Amino acid sequence: CASSLMTGGPAETQYF.

This clone came up a few times. This chain uses TRBV5-6 with TRBJ2-3; 7 positions match TRBD1. Germline loops: CDR1 SGHDT, CDR2 YYEEEE. CDR3 length: 16 amino acids. Trimming cost V 1 base and J 2 bases; bases outside gene matches: 7. The CDR3 sequence: CASSLRPTGITDTQYF. Here the CDR3 DNA reads TGTGCCAGCAGCTTGCGTCCGACAGGGATCACAGATACGCAGTATTTT.

The rearrangement joins TRBV15 to TRBJ1-2; D unclear. Trimming cost V 4 bases and J 2 bases, with 2 bases left between them. The CDR3 runs 11 residues. Germline loops: CDR1 LNHNV, CDR2 YYDKDF (reference sequence). The DNA for the CDR3 is TGTGCCACCAGCAACAACTATGGCTACACCTTC. This encodes CATSNNYGYTF.

This clone was seen only once. This sequence joins TRBV28 and TRBJ1-3, with a tentative D call TRBD1 (6 bases). The CDR3 loop spans 17 amino acids. Germline-derived CDR1 and CDR2 are MDHEN and SYDVKM. The germline V and J ends were trimmed by 2 bases and 0 bases, with 14 bases remaining between them. CDR3 in DNA: TGTGCCAGCAGTTTACCCCTTGTGGGGGCCTCTGGAAACACCATATATTTT. Translating gives CASSLPLVGASGNTIYF.

Comment on this clone: A junction end diverges from the germline sequence, so it may reflect a read error. The sample carries other DNA sequences with the same CDR3. V gene TRBV7-9 combines with J gene TRBJ1-1; D remains unclear. This CDR3 is 15 amino acids long. The germline V gene encodes CDR1 SEHNR and CDR2 FQNEAQ (reference sequence). In DNA form, the CDR3 reads TGCGCCAGCAGCCTTCGGGGAGGGCAGAACACTGAAGCTTTCTTT. This codes for CASSLRGGQNTEAFF.

The rearrangement joins TRBV5-1 to TRBJ1-1, with D unclear. Germline CDR1 and CDR2: SGHRS and YFSETQ. There are 13 residues in the CDR3. V gave up 4 bases and J gave up 2 bases, with 9 bases separating them. CDR3 sequence reads: CASSTFSNTEAFF. For the CDR3, the DNA is TGCGCCAGCAGCACTTTCTCTAACACTGAAGCTTTCTTT.

The rearrangement joins TRBV11-2 to TRBJ2-3; D could derive from TRBD1 or TRBD2 (5 bases each). Trimming left V 5 bases short and J 1 base short, with 10 bases between. The length of the CDR3 is 14 residues. From germline, CDR1 is SGHAT and CDR2 FQNNGV. The CDR3 region has the DNA TGTGCCAGCAGCCCAGGGCGGGGCACAGATACGCAGTATTTT. It translates to CASSPGRGTDTQYF.